Following are 10 T cell receptor beta chains from one sample sequenced in a study of T cells in Graves' hyperthyroidism and ophthalmopathy. The TCR beta CDR3 regions underwent amplification using RNA transcripts as the source. HTBI primers were employed in a first-round RT-PCR of the TCR CDR3. TCRdb reanalysed the multiplex PCR reads using MiXCR and keeps one entry per CDR3 protein. The table includes hundreds of thousands of distinct CDR3 sequences, 16% detected once. Sequenced sample: blood. Receptors were obtained from a woman aged 18 to 35 with Graves' hyperthyroidism.

The table lists this clonotype with a few counts. The DNA of the CDR3 is TGTGCCAGCAGTGGTAGCGGGAGATCGGACGAGCAGTACTTC. It yields the protein CASSGSGRSDEQYF. The chain uses TRBV6-1 and TRBJ2-7, with TRBD2 matching over 9 bases. The trim removed 4 bases at V and 5 bases at J, leaving 6 bases unmatched. Germline V CDR1 and CDR2: MNHNS, SASEGT. The CDR3 contains 14 residues.

This clonotype was counted at least ten times. The chain carries TRBV7-8 and TRBJ2-5; 9 bases line up with TRBD2. Germline V gives CDR1 SGHVS, CDR2 FQNEAQ. The CDR3 has 16 residues. With 2 bases clipped from V and 4 bases from J, the junction kept 8 bases outside the gene matches. CDR3 coding DNA: TGTGCCAGCAGCTTATTCGCTAGCGGGATAAGAGAGACCCAGTACTTC. It translates to CASSLFASGIRETQYF.

This clonotype was observed many times. The rearrangement links TRBV6-1 to TRBJ1-3; D gene uncertain. Trimming shortened V by 2 bases and J by 0 bases, and 8 bases separated the two germline ends. The CDR3 sequence is 15 residues long. From germline, CDR1 is MNHNS and CDR2 SASEGT. This CDR3 reads CASSEQVSSGNTIYF. CDR3 DNA: TGTGCCAGCAGTGAACAAGTGAGCTCTGGAAACACCATATATTTT.

This clonotype was detected a few times. CDR3 sequence reads: CATSDPGRGNEQFF. In nucleotides, the CDR3 is TGTGCCACCAGTGATCCGGGACGGGGCAATGAGCAGTTCTTC. The J gene is TRBJ2-1, the V gene TRBV24-1, with D perhaps TRBD1 or TRBD2 (5 bases each). CDR1 and CDR2 (germline): KGHDR, SFDVKD. Between the trimmed V and J ends, which lost 3 bases and 6 bases, there was a span of 11 bases. The CDR3 consists of 14 residues.

This clonotype showed up just a few times. This chain connects TRBV20-1 to TRBJ1-5, with TRBD1 identical over 11 bases. Germline CDR1 and CDR2: DFQATT and SNEGSKA (reference sequence). This CDR3 has 14 amino acids. Trimming removed 6 bases from V and 7 bases from J; junction bases left unmatched: 8. The CDR3 DNA sequence: TGCAGTGCAAGGACAGGGGGCGGATCGCAGCCCCAGCATTTT. Protein product: CSARTGGGSQPQHF.

This chain uses TRBV5-1 with TRBJ2-2, with D uncertain. The CDR3 extends over 14 amino acids. Germline values: CDR1 SGHRS, CDR2 YFSETQ. Trimming cost V 7 bases and J 0 bases, with 10 bases left between them. The CDR3 region is CASLTGPNTGELFF. The CDR3 DNA sequence: TGCGCCAGCCTGACGGGTCCGAACACCGGGGAGCTGTTTTTT.

This clonotype was picked up many times. This rearrangement joins TRBV3-1 to TRBJ1-2; no firm D call. The germline gives CDR1 LGHDT, CDR2 YNNKEL (reference sequence). Trimming pared 2 bases from V and 8 bases from J, leaving 12 bases between. This CDR3 has 13 residues. CDR3 sequence (DNA): TGTGCCAGCAGCCAAATAAGGCAGGAAGGCTACACCTTC. Translating it yields CASSQIRQEGYTF.

This clonotype was observed at least ten times. V usage is TRBV3-1 and J usage is TRBJ1-5; 8 bases are shared with TRBD1. Germline V gives CDR1 LGHDT, CDR2 YNNKEL (reference sequence). The CDR3 sequence is 15 residues long. V dropped 5 bases and J dropped 0; count of bases not matched to a gene: 3. The CDR3 reads CASSFGTGSNQPQHF. The CDR3, as DNA: TGTGCCAGCAGCTTCGGGACAGGTAGCAATCAGCCCCAGCATTTT.

The chain links TRBV12-3 or TRBV12-4 to TRBJ2-3, with 10 bases that match TRBD1. This CDR3 spans 14 amino acids. Trimming at V came to 6 bases and at J to 4 bases, leaving 4 bases not matched to a gene. CDR3 coding DNA: TGTGCCAGCAGACCGGGACAGGGGCCAGATACGCAGTATTTT. This codes for CASRPGQGPDTQYF.

This clonotype came up a few times. The gene calls are TRBV20-1 and TRBJ1-5; no clear D. Germline values: CDR1 DFQATT, CDR2 SNEGSKA (reference sequence). The V end was cut by 3 bases, the J end by 3 bases, with 9 bases between. CDR3 size: 13 residues. As DNA, the CDR3 is TGCAGTGCTAGCTTTGGGTTCAATCAGCCCCAGCATTTT. This gives the protein CSASFGFNQPQHF.